The next 15 T cell receptor beta chains were all read from a single sample in a study of blood T cell repertoires in COVID-19. The data were produced by immunoSEQ multiplex PCR, yet TCRdb's version contains in-frame clones alone and is incomplete. Among some 140,000 clones listed, about four fifths were seen once. The sample was peripheral blood. These receptors originate from a woman at least 80 years old with acute or convalescent COVID-19.

Concerning this clone itself: An end of the junction differs from the germline gene, which may be a read error. This sample includes further DNA sequences coding for the same CDR3. The chain links TRBV6-1 to TRBJ2-7; 8 bases agree with TRBD2. Germline assignment: CDR1 MNHNS and CDR2 SASEGT. This CDR3 contains 15 residues. The CDR3 nucleotides read TGTGCCAGTAGTGAAACCAGGGCCGCGGGGGGCGAGCAGTACTTC. Protein: CASSETRAAGGEQYF.

This sequence joins TRBV11-2 and TRBJ2-7; no clear D gene. V was shortened by 1 base and J by 7 bases, with 11 bases between the two germline ends. CDR3 length: 13 amino acids. Germline assignment: CDR1 SGHAT and CDR2 FQNNGV. The CDR3 bases are TGTGCCAGCAGCTTAGGTCCCAAACTAGAGCAGTACTTC. Amino acids: CASSLGPKLEQYF.

The chain combines TRBV19 with TRBJ1-2; 9 bases fit TRBD1. J gave up 5 bases and V 6 bases, and 1 base lay outside the gene matches. The CDR3 is made up of 12 amino acids. The V gene's germline CDR1 is LNHDA and CDR2 SQIVND (reference sequence). CDR3 loop: CASRTGGYGYTF. For the CDR3, the DNA is TGTGCCAGTAGGACAGGGGGATATGGCTACACCTTC.

This chain joins TRBV5-1 and TRBJ1-6; 8 bases are shared with TRBD1. The germline V gene encodes CDR1 SGHRS and CDR2 YFSETQ. J lost 1 base, V lost 0 bases, and 9 bases had no gene match. This CDR3 region has 19 residues. The chain's CDR3 is CASSLVARGQSSYNSPLHF. The CDR3 region has the DNA TGCGCCAGCAGCTTGGTGGCCAGGGGGCAATCTTCCTATAATTCACCCCTCCACTTT.

V is TRBV11-3 and J is TRBJ2-1, with D possibly being TRBD2 (6 bases). The CDR3 consists of 15 residues. The V gene's germline CDR1 is SGHNT and CDR2 YENEEA. Trimming stripped 5 bases from V and 7 bases from J, with 18 bases between. CDR3 coding DNA: TGTGCCAGCAGCGAAGGAGGGGCGGGCAAAAATGAGCAGTTCTTC. This gives the protein CASSEGGAGKNEQFF.

The chain recombines TRBV7-2 with TRBJ1-2; D possibly corresponds to TRBD1 (5 bases). Between the trimmed V and J ends, which lost 1 base and 6 bases, there was a span of 12 bases. This CDR3 is built from 14 residues. Looked up from germline, CDR1 is SGHTA and CDR2 is FQGNSA. The CDR3 DNA follows: TGTGCCAGCAGCTTAGGGCGGGGCTTGGATGGCTACACCTTC. This gives the protein CASSLGRGLDGYTF.

The gene calls are TRBV30 and TRBJ1-2, with 9 nucleotides matching TRBD1. The V segment lost 2 bases and the J segment 5 bases; nucleotides outside the gene matches: 3. Germline CDR1 GTSNPN, CDR2 SVGIG (reference sequence). The CDR3 is 13 residues long. For the CDR3, the DNA is TGTGCCTGGAGTCAAGACAGGGGGTATGGCTACACCTTC. It is translated as CAWSQDRGYGYTF.

This chain uses TRBV11-3 with TRBJ2-3; TRBD2 is a possible D gene (5 bases). The ends were cut back, 1 base at V and 6 bases at J, with 11 bases in the middle. Germline CDR1 reads SGHNT; CDR2 reads YENEEA. The CDR3 loop spans 14 amino acids. The CDR3 is CASSLGLAVDTQYF. The CDR3 DNA sequence: TGTGCCAGCAGCTTAGGGCTAGCCGTTGATACGCAGTATTTT.

The V and J genes are TRBV9 and TRBJ2-2; 7 positions match TRBD2. Looked up from germline, CDR1 is SGDLS and CDR2 is YYNGEE. The CDR3 totals 16 residues. V was pared by 2 bases and J by 1 base, with 5 bases of the junction left unmatched. The CDR3 spells CASSVQAGLNTGELFF. Written as DNA, the CDR3 is TGTGCCAGCAGCGTCCAAGCGGGACTGAACACCGGGGAGCTGTTTTTT.

The chain has TRBV5-1 and TRBJ1-1, with TRBD1 identical over 9 bases. Unmatched junction bases numbered 1, after V lost 3 bases and J lost 4 bases. The V gene's germline CDR1 is SGHRS and CDR2 YFSETQ. This CDR3 is built from 13 residues. In DNA, the CDR3 is TGCGCCAGCAGCTGGGGACAGGGCACTGAAGCTTTCTTT. Encoded protein: CASSWGQGTEAFF. Drawing the rest from reference TRBV5-1 and TRBJ1-1, the complete variable domain is KAGVTQTPRYLIKTRGQQVTLSCSPISGHRSVSWYQQTPGQGLQFLFEYFSETQRNKGNFPGRFSGRQFSNSRSEMNVSTLELGDSALYLCASSWGQGTEAFFGQGTRLTVV.

The rearrangement uses TRBV7-2 and TRBJ1-2, with TRBD1 identical over 8 bases. The CDR3 contains 14 residues. The germline CDR1 and CDR2 sequences are SGHTA and FQGNSA. Losses at the gene ends were 9 bases for V and 4 bases for J; bases not matched to a gene: 10. As DNA, the CDR3 is TGTGCCAGTCGGACAGGGAGTATAGCCTATGGCTACACCTTC. Translating it yields CASRTGSIAYGYTF.

The rearrangement joins TRBV11-2 to TRBJ1-1, with a possible D match to TRBD1 (6 bases). Germline V CDR1 and CDR2: SGHAT, FQNNGV. Trimming removed 5 bases from V and 5 bases from J, with 15 bases in between. CDR3 size: 14 residues. The CDR3 sequence: CASSQKRRGTEAFF. The DNA of the CDR3 is TGTGCCAGCAGCCAAAAACGAAGGGGGACTGAAGCTTTCTTT.

The rearrangement uses TRBV18 and TRBJ1-3; 7 bases are a match to TRBD1. Germline CDR1 and CDR2: KGHSH and LQKENI. With V trimmed by 5 bases and J by 0 bases, 7 bases remained unmatched. This CDR3 is 16 amino acids long. The DNA for the CDR3 is TGTGCCAGCTCAGCGGACAGGATCTACTCTGGAAACACCATATATTTT. It specifies CASSADRIYSGNTIYF.

This clone was observed once. The V and J genes are TRBV5-8 and TRBJ1-5; 8 bases align to TRBD1. The trim removed 4 bases at V and 4 bases at J, leaving 10 bases unmatched. Per germline, CDR1 SGHTS and CDR2 YDEGEE. The CDR3 has 16 amino acids. CDR3 region: CASSADRARGNQPQHF. In DNA form, the CDR3 reads TGTGCCAGCAGCGCGGACAGGGCGAGGGGGAATCAGCCCCAGCATTTT.

The chain links TRBV5-1 to TRBJ2-2, with 11 bases lining up with TRBD2. V was clipped by 2 bases and J by 2 bases; unmatched bases: 2. CDR3 length equals 16 residues. The germline V gene has CDR1 SGHRS and CDR2 YFSETQ. The CDR3: CASSLTSGGNTGELFF. The CDR3 DNA follows: TGCGCCAGCAGCTTAACTAGCGGGGGTAACACCGGGGAGCTGTTTTTT.